Below, 23 T cell receptor beta chains from the same sample are listed, as sequenced in a study of T cell changes during pregnancy in multiple sclerosis (dated by TCRdb to between 2017 and 2020). The library was generated by the immunoSEQ multiplex PCR assay. The immuneACCESS repertoire file appears here via TCRdb, limited to in-frame rearrangements. These files lack a portion of the clones; in checked studies, under half of the deficit traces to unresolved V genes, and the cause of the others is not known. The sample contains fewer than 60,000 clones, more than 85% of them found a single time. 0.95% to 1.5% of the sample belongs to the ten largest clones. Here the sequenced sample was peripheral blood, taken after pregnancy. All receptors come from a female donor in good health, enrolled as a control in a pregnancy study.

In nucleotides, the CDR3 is TGTGCCAGCAGTTACCTTTGGGACAGTAACTATGGCTACACCTTC. Protein sequence: CASSYLWDSNYGYTF. The chain is built from TRBV6-5 and TRBJ1-2; 7 bases are shared with TRBD1. Germline CDR1 and CDR2: MNHEY and SVGAGI. CDR3 length: 15 residues. Trimming at V came to 2 bases and at J to 1 base, leaving 4 bases not matched to a gene.

DNA for the CDR3: TGTGCCAGCAGCCTTGTACCCCAGGGGATCACCTCCTACGAGCAGTACTTC. It encodes CASSLVPQGITSYEQYF. The chain combines TRBV5-6 with TRBJ2-7, with D perhaps TRBD1 (6 bases). The germline gives CDR1 SGHDT, CDR2 YYEEEE. V was cut by 4 bases and J by 0 bases, with 20 bases left in between. The CDR3 runs to 17 residues.

J is TRBJ1-1 and V is TRBV27; D possibly corresponds to TRBD1 (6 bases). Germline values: CDR1 MNHEY, CDR2 SMNVEV (reference sequence). V shed 5 bases and J shed 1 base, with 11 bases lying between them. This CDR3 has 14 amino acids. The CDR3 DNA follows: TGTGCCAGCAGTCTAACAGGGAGGAACACTGAAGCTTTCTTT. Protein product: CASSLTGRNTEAFF.

This chain connects TRBV5-1 to TRBJ2-3, with TRBD2 identical over 11 bases. V gave up 4 bases and J gave up 5 bases; unmatched junction bases: 21. The CDR3 spans 20 residues. Germline CDR1 and CDR2: SGHRS and YFSETQ. The CDR3 loop reads CASSRPTGRSTSGAIDTQYF. Written as DNA, the CDR3 is TGCGCCAGCAGCCGCCCGACAGGCCGATCGACTAGCGGGGCTATAGATACGCAGTATTTT.

V is TRBV7-6 and J is TRBJ2-7, with 8 nucleotides matching TRBD1. Unmatched junction bases numbered 15, after V lost 11 bases and J lost 9 bases. Germline lookup yields CDR1 SGHVS and CDR2 FNYEAQ. The length of the CDR3 is 13 residues. The CDR3 nucleotides read TGTGCCCTTCGGACAGGGCACACGACAGGGCAGTACTTC. Translation: CALRTGHTTGQYF. Using reference TRBV7-6 and TRBJ2-7 for the parts outside the CDR3, the full variable domain is GAGVSQSPRYKVTKRGQDVALRCDPISGHVSLYWYRQALGQGPEFLTYFNYEAQQDKSGLPNDRFSAERPEGSISTLTIQRTEQRDSAMYRCALRTGHTTGQYFGPGTRLTVT.

The sample holds a few counts of this clone. V and J are TRBV5-1 and TRBJ1-1; maybe TRBD1 (5 bases). The CDR3 runs 14 residues. With 1 base removed from V and 0 bases from J, the gap between germline ends came to 7 bases. Germline V CDR1 and CDR2: SGHRS, YFSETQ. This chain's CDR3 is CASSLTGMNTEAFF. DNA of the CDR3: TGCGCCAGCAGCTTGACAGGAATGAACACTGAAGCTTTCTTT.

The J gene is TRBJ2-1, the V gene TRBV28, with TRBD2 as a possible D gene (6 bases). CDR1 and CDR2 (germline): MDHEN, SYDVKM. Trimming stripped 10 bases from V and 0 bases from J, with 7 bases between. The CDR3 has 12 residues. The CDR3 DNA reads TGTGCCACACTAGCCTCCTACAATGAGCAGTTCTTC. Its protein is CATLASYNEQFF.

The CDR3 is CASSQVANEQYF. As DNA, the CDR3 is TGCGCCAGCAGCCAAGTAGCTAACGAGCAGTACTTC. The rearrangement joins TRBV4-3 to TRBJ2-7; D is unclear. The germline CDR1 and CDR2 sequences are LGHNA and YSLEER. Trimming took off 1 base at V and 5 bases at J, with 6 bases between the two ends. The CDR3 length is 12 residues.

CDR3 loop: CASSSVQGSGNSPLHF. The CDR3 DNA follows: TGTGCCAGCAGTTCCGTACAGGGCTCGGGGAATTCACCCCTCCACTTT. The genes are TRBV6-5 and TRBJ1-6; tentative D call: TRBD1 (6 bases). The ends were cut back, 4 bases at V and 7 bases at J, with 17 bases in the middle. The CDR3 loop spans 16 amino acids. CDR1 MNHEY and CDR2 SVGAGI come from the germline V gene.

This chain links TRBV21-1 with TRBJ1-2; the D call TRBD1 from the table was never checked on the DNA. TRBV21-1 is tagged as a pseudogene. This CDR3 is 13 amino acids long. CDR3 in amino acids: CASFDRGRGGYTF. The CDR3 DNA is TGTGCCAGCTTCGACAGGGGGCGAGGAGGCTACACCTTC.

This clone has more than one count but fewer than ten. CDR3: CASSTGTGANVLTF. The CDR3 nucleotides are TGTGCCAGCTCAACAGGGACTGGGGCCAACGTCCTGACTTTC. This chain joins TRBV6-1 and TRBJ2-6, with D possibly matching TRBD1 (6 bases). CDR1 is MNHNS and CDR2 is SASEGT in the germline V gene. CDR3 length: 14 amino acids. The V and J ends lost 8 bases and 2 bases respectively, with 10 bases between them.

The chain recombines TRBV5-1 with TRBJ1-1; 7 nucleotides align to TRBD1. The CDR3 is made up of 14 amino acids. Germline CDR1 reads SGHRS; CDR2 reads YFSETQ. The V segment lost 0 bases and the J segment 5 bases; nucleotides outside the gene matches: 4. The CDR3 sequence is CASSLDSRGTEAFF. CDR3 nucleotides: TGCGCCAGCAGCTTGGACAGCAGGGGGACTGAAGCTTTCTTT.

The J gene is TRBJ2-7, the V gene TRBV2, with TRBD1 matching 8 bases. The CDR3 length is 14 residues. V lost 8 bases to trimming and J lost 7 bases; unmatched junction nucleotides: 13. Germline assignment: CDR1 SNHLY and CDR2 FYNNEI. The CDR3 spells CASGATGATGEQYF. The CDR3 DNA reads as TGTGCCAGCGGGGCGACAGGGGCCACGGGAGAGCAGTACTTC.

The chain links TRBV19 to TRBJ2-1; 10 bases line up with TRBD1. V was clipped by 6 bases and J by 4 bases; unmatched bases: 6. CDR1 is LNHDA, CDR2 SQIVND, per germline (reference sequence). The CDR3 totals 15 residues. DNA for the CDR3: TGTGCCAGTAGCCGACAGGGGGCGCTTTACAATGAGCAGTTCTTC. This encodes CASSRQGALYNEQFF.

The rearrangement links TRBV23-1 to TRBJ1-1; TRBD1 is a possible D gene (5 bases). TRBV23-1 is an ORF for which the function is uncertain. The CDR3 contains 16 residues. Between the trimmed V and J ends, which lost 3 bases and 3 bases, there was a span of 17 bases. The CDR3 sequence: CASSHPGGGTDTEAFF. The DNA for the CDR3 is TGCGCCAGCAGTCATCCCGGGGGGGGAACGGACACTGAAGCTTTCTTT.

The chain links TRBV4-1 to TRBJ2-1; 14 nucleotides match TRBD2. Trimming took 2 bases from V and 6 from J; bases not matched to a gene: 6. Per germline, CDR1 MGHRA and CDR2 YSYEKL. The CDR3 is 17 residues long. The CDR3: CASSQLMTSGGVNEQFF. The CDR3, as DNA: TGCGCCAGCAGCCAACTGATGACTAGCGGGGGGGTCAATGAGCAGTTCTTC.

This clone was detected only once. This CDR3 is CASSYSEGVDEQYF. CDR3 DNA sequence: TGTGCCAGCAGTTACTCGGAGGGAGTGGACGAGCAGTACTTC. The chain recombines TRBV6-5 with TRBJ2-7, with a weak D call TRBD2 (6 bases). Per germline, CDR1 MNHEY and CDR2 SVGAGI. The CDR3 loop spans 14 amino acids. V lost 0 bases, J lost 5 bases, and 11 bases lay in between.

The chain's CDR3 is CASSFPGTGVWNTEAFF. CDR3 coding DNA: TGTGCCAGCAGCTTCCCCGGGACAGGGGTTTGGAACACTGAAGCTTTCTTT. This chain joins TRBV7-9 and TRBJ1-1; 10 nucleotides line up with TRBD1. This CDR3 has 17 amino acids. V shed 3 bases, J shed 1 base, and the junction held 8 bases outside the gene matches. The germline gives CDR1 SEHNR, CDR2 FQNEAQ (reference sequence).

The chain is built from TRBV9 and TRBJ2-3, with 11 bases lining up with TRBD2. This CDR3 is 15 amino acids long. V dropped 3 bases and J dropped 1; count of bases not matched to a gene: 1. The germline gives CDR1 SGDLS, CDR2 YYNGEE. DNA of the CDR3: TGTGCCAGCAGCGAGGGACTAGCGGGCACAGATACGCAGTATTTT. Protein sequence: CASSEGLAGTDTQYF.

V is TRBV7-8 and J is TRBJ2-2; the D gene is possibly TRBD2 (6 bases). This CDR3 region has 16 residues. Trimming removed 4 bases at V and 0 bases at J, with 12 bases between. Germline lookup yields CDR1 SGHVS and CDR2 FQNEAQ. CDR3 region: CASSSSASANTGELFF. CDR3 coding DNA: TGTGCCAGCAGCTCTAGCGCCTCAGCGAACACCGGGGAGCTGTTTTTT.

This clone turned up a few times. In DNA, the CDR3 is TGTGCCAGCAGTTCTACACCCCACAGGGCCGGACGGAATGAAAAACTGTTTTTT. This encodes CASSSTPHRAGRNEKLFF. The V gene is TRBV27, the J gene TRBJ1-4, with D maybe TRBD1 (6 bases). V lost 4 bases to trimming and J lost 5 bases, with 23 bases between them. Germline V gene lookup returns CDR1 MNHEY and CDR2 SMNVEV (reference sequence). The CDR3 consists of 18 residues.

The chain couples TRBV4-3 to TRBJ2-6; 8 bases are shared with TRBD1. CDR3 size: 19 residues. From germline, CDR1 is LGHNA and CDR2 YSLEER. Unmatched junction bases numbered 13, after V lost 4 bases and J lost 2 bases. The CDR3 region has the DNA TGCGCCAGCAGCCCCTTTCGATCAGGGGGCAGGGCTGGGGCCAACGTCCTGACTTTC. This sequence encodes CASSPFRSGGRAGANVLTF.

The chain employs TRBV7-9 and TRBJ2-7; 10 nucleotides align to TRBD2. The germline gives CDR1 SEHNR, CDR2 FQNEAQ (reference sequence). J gave up 2 bases and V 1 base, and 2 bases lay outside the gene matches. This CDR3 is 15 amino acids long. The CDR3 bases are TGTGCCAGCAGCTTAGGCCTAGCGGGAGCCTACGAGCAGTACTTC. Encoded protein: CASSLGLAGAYEQYF.